These 2 T cell receptor beta chains were sequenced from one sample in a study of blood T cells in healthy people across ages. Through a sample-barcoded 5' primer and a J-beta primer mix, a second PCR was run for roughly 7 to 12 cycles. TCRdb re-called the 5' RACE reads with MiXCR, one entry per CDR3 protein. The profile shows hundreds of thousands of distinct CDR3 sequences, approximately 44% of them singletons. Material: blood. The receptors come from a man between 60 and 75 years old in good health.

The chain uses TRBV20-1 and TRBJ1-5; weak D call: TRBD1 (6 bases). The germline V and J ends were trimmed by 4 bases and 4 bases, with 14 bases remaining between them. The V gene's germline CDR1 is DFQATT and CDR2 SNEGSKA (reference sequence). CDR3 size: 14 residues. The DNA of the CDR3 is TGCAGTGCTAAGCTCGACAGGCGGAATCAGCCCCAGCATTTT. Amino acid sequence: CSAKLDRRNQPQHF.

This sequence joins TRBV15 and TRBJ2-7; tentative D call: TRBD2 (6 bases). Deletions cut 1 base from V and 3 bases from J, with 16 bases between. CDR1 is LNHNV and CDR2 is YYDKDF in the germline V gene (reference sequence). The CDR3 contains 16 residues. The CDR3 DNA reads TGTGCCACCAGCAGAGGACGAGGGGCGGGAAACTACGAGCAGTACTTC. This translates into CATSRGRGAGNYEQYF. Complete variable domain (other parts from reference TRBV15 and TRBJ2-7): DAMVIQNPRYQVTQFGKPVTLSCSQTLNHNVMYWYQQKSSQAPKLLFHYYDKDFNNEADTPDNFQSRRPNTSFCFLDIRSPGLGDTAMYLCATSRGRGAGNYEQYFGPGTRLTVT.